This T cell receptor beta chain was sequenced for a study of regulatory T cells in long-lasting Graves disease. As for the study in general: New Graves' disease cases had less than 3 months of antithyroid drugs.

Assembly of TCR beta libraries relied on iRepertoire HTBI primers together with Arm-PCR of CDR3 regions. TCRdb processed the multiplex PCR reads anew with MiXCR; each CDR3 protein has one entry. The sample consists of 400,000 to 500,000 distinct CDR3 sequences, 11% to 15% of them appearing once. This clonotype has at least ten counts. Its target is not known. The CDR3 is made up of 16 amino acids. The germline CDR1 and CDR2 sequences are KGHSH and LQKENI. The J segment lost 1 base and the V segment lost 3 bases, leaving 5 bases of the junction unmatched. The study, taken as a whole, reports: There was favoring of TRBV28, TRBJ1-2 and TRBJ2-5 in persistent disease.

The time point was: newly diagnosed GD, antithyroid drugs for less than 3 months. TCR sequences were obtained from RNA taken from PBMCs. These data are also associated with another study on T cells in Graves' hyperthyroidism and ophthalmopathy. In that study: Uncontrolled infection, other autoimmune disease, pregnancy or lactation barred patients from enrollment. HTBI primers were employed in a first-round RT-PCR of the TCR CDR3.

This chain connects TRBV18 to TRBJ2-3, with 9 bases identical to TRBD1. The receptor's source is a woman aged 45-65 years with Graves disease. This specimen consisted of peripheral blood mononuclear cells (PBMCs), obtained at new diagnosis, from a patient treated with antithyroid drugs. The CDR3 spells CASSPQQGAGTDTQYF. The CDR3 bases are TGTGCCAGCTCACCCCAACAGGGGGCCGGCACAGATACGCAGTATTTT.